The 12 T cell receptor beta chains presented below share a single source sample, sequenced in a study of cytomegalovirus exposure and HLA in healthy donors. A multiplex PCR was run with 60 Vbeta primers and 13 Jbeta primers. Sequencing used immunoSEQ multiplex PCR; TCRdb keeps in-frame clones, though not all of them. The data contain 120,000 to 150,000 clones, around 80% of them singletons. Sequenced input: PBMCs. The receptors stem from a middle-aged man in good health and CMV-seropositive.

The genes are TRBV9 and TRBJ1-5, with 8 bases fitting TRBD1. Germline CDR1 is SGDLS and CDR2 is YYNGEE. The J segment lost 6 bases and the V segment lost 4 bases, leaving 9 bases of the junction unmatched. The CDR3 has 15 residues. This CDR3 is CASSLRGQVGQPQHF. The CDR3 coding sequence is TGTGCCAGCAGCTTGAGGGGACAGGTCGGTCAGCCCCAGCATTTT.

V gene TRBV27 combines with J gene TRBJ1-4; no clear D. CDR3 size: 14 residues. Deletions cut 5 bases from V and 7 bases from J, with 14 bases between. Germline V lookup: CDR1 MNHEY, CDR2 SMNVEV (reference sequence). CDR3 coding DNA: TGTGCCAGCAGTAGAGTACTAAGTGGTGAAAAACTGTTTTTT. Its translation: CASSRVLSGEKLFF. The variable domain in full, completed from reference TRBV27 and TRBJ1-4, reads EAQVTQNPRYLITVTGKKLTVTCSQNMNHEYMSWYRQDPGLGLRQIYYSMNVEVTDKGDVPEGYKVSRKEKRNFPLILESPSPNQTSLYFCASSRVLSGEKLFFGSGTQLSVL.

This clone was counted between two and nine times. Germline and junction disagree at one end, which may indicate a read error. The rearrangement joins TRBV30 to TRBJ2-7, with 10 positions matching TRBD2. The germline gives CDR1 GTSNPN, CDR2 SVGIG (reference sequence). There are 13 residues in the CDR3. The CDR3 DNA sequence: TGTGCCTGGGCCCCCGAGGGACTAGCGAGTTTACTCTTC. It translates to CAWAPEGLASLLF.

The chain recombines TRBV5-1 with TRBJ2-7; TRBD1 aligns across 8 bases. V was clipped by 2 bases and J by 6 bases; unmatched bases: 10. Germline-derived CDR1 and CDR2 are SGHRS and YFSETQ. This CDR3 comprises 15 residues. The CDR3 region is CASSFGQGEWSEQYF. CDR3 coding DNA: TGCGCCAGCAGCTTCGGACAGGGAGAATGGAGCGAGCAGTACTTC.

The V call is TRBV4-2, the J call TRBJ1-1; 7 bases are a match to TRBD1. V lost 0 bases, J lost 3 bases, and 7 bases stayed unmatched. The CDR3 totals 16 residues. Germline V gene sequence: CDR1 LGHNA, CDR2 YNFKEQ. The CDR3 sequence: CASSQDGTDSDTEAFF. DNA for the CDR3: TGTGCCAGCAGCCAAGATGGGACAGATTCGGACACTGAAGCTTTCTTT.

The chain carries TRBV28 and TRBJ2-2; D perhaps matches TRBD2 (5 bases). The CDR3 length is 14 residues. CDR1 is MDHEN and CDR2 is SYDVKM in the germline V gene. Trimming cost V 3 bases and J 3 bases, with 8 bases left between them. CDR3 sequence: CASSFRTYTGELFF. CDR3 in DNA: TGTGCCAGCAGTTTTAGGACTTACACCGGGGAGCTGTTTTTT.

This sequence joins TRBV6-5 and TRBJ2-7; D is uncertain. Germline CDR1 and CDR2: MNHEY and SVGAGI. V dropped 1 base and J dropped 2 bases, with 12 bases sitting between them. CDR3 length equals 15 residues. CDR3 protein: CASSYWAGTTYEQYF. The CDR3, as DNA: TGTGCCAGCAGTTACTGGGCAGGAACAACCTACGAGCAGTACTTC.

The CDR3 here is CAIKFYRSTSNQPQHF. As DNA, the CDR3 is TGCGCCATCAAGTTCTACAGGTCTACTAGCAATCAGCCCCAGCATTTT. This chain uses TRBV10-1 with TRBJ1-5; possible D gene TRBD1, 5 bases. Germline CDR1 and CDR2: WNHNN and SYGVQD (reference sequence). V lost 10 bases and J lost 0, with 19 bases in between. The CDR3 runs to 16 residues.

The chain uses TRBV18 and TRBJ1-1, with 8 bases matching TRBD1. CDR3 length equals 16 residues. Per germline, CDR1 KGHSH and CDR2 LQKENI. The V segment lost 4 bases and the J segment 6 bases; nucleotides outside the gene matches: 13. The CDR3 reads CASSQSHQGAIAEAFF. The DNA for the CDR3 is TGTGCCAGCTCACAATCCCATCAGGGGGCTATCGCTGAAGCTTTCTTT. Complete variable domain (other parts from reference TRBV18 and TRBJ1-1): NAGVMQNPRHLVRRRGQEARLRCSPMKGHSHVYWYRQLPEEGLKFMVYLQKENIIDESGMPKERFSAEFPKEGPSILRIQQVVRGDSAAYFCASSQSHQGAIAEAFFGQGTRLTVV.

This chain links TRBV2 with TRBJ1-2; 8 bases align to TRBD1. V was clipped by 10 bases and J by 7 bases; unmatched bases: 8. Germline lookup yields CDR1 SNHLY and CDR2 FYNNEI. The CDR3 consists of 12 residues. CDR3 protein: CATFRGRGGYTF. The CDR3 coding sequence is TGTGCCACGTTCAGGGGGCGCGGTGGCTACACCTTC.

This clone has a handful of counts. This chain links TRBV27 with TRBJ2-3, with D possibly matching TRBD1 (5 bases). V was trimmed by 3 bases and J by 5 bases, leaving 9 bases between them. Germline assignment: CDR1 MNHEY and CDR2 SMNVEV (reference sequence). This CDR3 spans 13 amino acids. This chain's CDR3 is CASSFMQGDTQYF. CDR3 nucleotide sequence: TGTGCCAGCAGTTTTATGCAGGGAGATACGCAGTATTTT.

This clone was seen only once. The chain joins TRBV7-9 to TRBJ1-5; 7 bases are a match to TRBD1. V lost 5 bases and J lost 7; bases outside the gene matches: 8. The V gene's germline CDR1 is SEHNR and CDR2 FQNEAQ (reference sequence). The CDR3 is made up of 14 amino acids. This CDR3 is CASSPLQGDQPQHF. Written as DNA, the CDR3 is TGTGCCAGCAGCCCACTCCAGGGGGACCAGCCCCAGCATTTT.